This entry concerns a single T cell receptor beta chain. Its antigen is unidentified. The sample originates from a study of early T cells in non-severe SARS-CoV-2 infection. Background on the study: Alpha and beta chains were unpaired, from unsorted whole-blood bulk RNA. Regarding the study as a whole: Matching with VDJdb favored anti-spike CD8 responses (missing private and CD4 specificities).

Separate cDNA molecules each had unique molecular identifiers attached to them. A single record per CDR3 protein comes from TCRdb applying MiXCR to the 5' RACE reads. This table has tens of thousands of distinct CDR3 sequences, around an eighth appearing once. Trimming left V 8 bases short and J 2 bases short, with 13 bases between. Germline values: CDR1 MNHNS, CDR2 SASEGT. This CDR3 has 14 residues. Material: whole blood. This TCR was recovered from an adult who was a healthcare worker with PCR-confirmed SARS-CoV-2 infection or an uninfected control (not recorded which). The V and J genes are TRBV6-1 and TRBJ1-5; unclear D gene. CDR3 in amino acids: CASYSGLGNQPQHF. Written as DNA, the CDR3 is TGTGCCAGCTATTCGGGGTTAGGCAATCAGCCCCAGCATTTT.